The source of this T cell receptor (beta chain) is a study of blood T cell repertoires in COVID-19 (dated by TCRdb to about 2020). Study-wide context: Collaborator samples came from the United States, Italy and Spain and covered acute and convalescent phases of COVID-19. HLA class I and class II types, where available, came from metadata supplied by the sample provider rather than from assay-based typing. A de-identified subject ID, COVID-19 status, age in years and sex were almost always included in the sample metadata. The repertoires were made available in a free public database intended to serve as a resource for research on the immune response to SARS-CoV-2. Samples came from the ongoing ImmuneRACE study (first 160 participants) plus 1,254 subjects from 6 global collaborators. The dataset comprised deeply sampled blood TCRbeta repertoires from subjects exposed to, actively infected with, or recovered from COVID-19. The material from the prospective study consisted of cDNA or gDNA derived from T cells, B-cell-depleted T cells, or PBMCs. The paper's findings and limits, for the study overall: How much clinical and demographic metadata was included differed by source and by participant, and the metadata was provided uncurated.

This clone was recorded once. Which antigen it targets is not known. Compared with germline, one end of the junction differs, possibly owing to a read error. Including cysteine and phenylalanine, the CDR3 has 13 amino acids. The read is trimmed to its CDR3 DNA, 39 bases read in frame from base 1. The germline V gene (reference sequence) gives CDR1 as SSHAT and CDR2 as FNYEAQ. Participants in the prospective study were aged 18 to 89 years, lived in some 24 United States geographic areas, and enrolled through a virtual design. To assign participants to cohorts, the prospective study relied on clinical history that participants themselves reported in a screening survey and a study questionnaire. In the prospective study, mobile phlebotomists collected whole blood, serum and a nasopharyngeal or oropharyngeal swab from each participant. Participants in the prospective study had the option to provide additional blood draws and questionnaires over a roughly 2-month period. Before DNA extraction, prospective study blood samples were shipped either frozen or at room temperature.

TCRbeta CDR3 regions were amplified from genomic DNA by means of the immunoSEQ Assay, a bias-controlled multiplex PCR. In the paper's pipeline: The number of nucleated cells in each sample was estimated by amplification of reference gene primers within the assay. To quantify the absolute abundance of each unique TCRbeta CDR3 rearrangement, sequence reads were collapsed and filtered. For each sample, productive Simpson clonality was calculated by taking the square root of Simpson's diversity index across productive rearrangements. This is the immuneACCESS table as TCRdb keeps it, with only in-frame sequences that have V and J called. A part of the clones is gone; compared with another copy, unresolved V genes explain less than half, and the rest is unexplained. V and J calls and clone size are copied from that table; D and trimming were computed from the DNA. This sample holds some 140,000 clones; around 80% were observed only once. The ten largest clones take up about 2.2% of the sample.

The sequence joins TRBV7-7 to TRBJ2-7; no confident D gene assignment can be made. Sequenced: PBMCs or T cells enriched from blood (not recorded which). The TCR comes from a man between 35 and 55 years old with acute COVID-19. The DNA sequence reads TGTGCTAGCAGCTTAGGGCCCGACTACGAGCAGTACTTC. This translates into CASSLGPDYEQYF. Outside the CDR3, residues come from the reference TRBV7-7 and TRBJ2-7 proteins, so the full variable domain is: GAGVSQSPRYKVTKRGQDVTLRCDPISSHATLYWYQQALGQGPEFLTYFNYEAQPDKSGLPSDRFSAERPEGSISTLTIQRTEQRDSAMYRCASSLGPDYEQYFGPGTRLTVT.